The present T cell receptor beta chain was sequenced within a study of T-cell memory formation after mild COVID-19. General study points: Some clones that responded turned up in pre-infection memory, which suggests that cross-reactive memory joined in. Clones contracting across day 15 to 85 had a balanced CD4/CD8 profile; later expanding clones leaned CD4+. Mainly CM and EM harbored the contracting CD4+ clones; mainly EMRA harbored the CD8+ ones.

Turning to this clonotype: The antigen remains unidentified.

TCRdb re-analysed the 5' RACE reads in MiXCR, keeping a single row per CDR3 protein. The data contain about 470,000 distinct CDR3 sequences, approximately 18% of them singletons. CDR1 and CDR2 (germline): SNHLY, FYNNEI. The CDR3 has 13 residues. The germline V and J ends were trimmed by 5 bases and 3 bases, with 10 bases remaining between them. Sequencing used PBMCs or a T cell subset sorted from them (not recorded which). This sequence originates from an adult woman who had mild COVID-19 (a few samples of this study predate the infection). Cell type and time point are not known. The chain links TRBV2 to TRBJ1-1; weak D call: TRBD1 (6 bases). For the CDR3, the DNA is TGTGCCAGCAGTAACAGGGTATACACTGAAGCTTTCTTT. Amino acid sequence: CASSNRVYTEAFF.